The 18 T cell receptor beta chains below were found in one sample sequenced in a study of OX40 agonist ivuxolimab in advanced cancers. Only in-frame clones appear in the TCRdb table, and some are missing; sequencing was by immunoSEQ multiplex PCR. The table lists some 72,000 clones, around 93% of them singletons. The specimen comprised CD4+ or CD8+ T cells sorted from blood, sampled in a trial of the OX40 agonist ivuxolimab. These receptors were obtained from an adult with an advanced solid tumor such as melanoma, head and neck, liver or kidney cancer.

This chain links TRBV11-2 with TRBJ1-1, with D tentatively TRBD1 (5 bases). CDR3 size: 14 residues. Trimming removed 4 bases from V and 1 base from J, with 10 bases in between. CDR1 is SGHAT and CDR2 is FQNNGV in the germline V gene. For the CDR3, the DNA is TGTGCCAGCAGCTCCGTCAGGGAGAACACTGAAGCTTTCTTT. It codes for CASSSVRENTEAFF.

The gene calls are TRBV7-9 and TRBJ2-7, with 7 bases that match TRBD1. Germline CDR1 is SEHNR and CDR2 is FQNEAQ (reference sequence). The CDR3 spans 15 residues. The V and J ends lost 0 bases and 2 bases, in that order; junction bases with no gene match: 4. CDR3 amino acids: CASSLADRDPYEQYF. The CDR3, as DNA: TGTGCCAGCAGCTTAGCCGACAGGGACCCCTACGAGCAGTACTTC.

This rearrangement joins TRBV6-5 to TRBJ2-7; D remains ambiguous. Germline CDR1 MNHEY, CDR2 SVGAGI. Between the trimmed V and J ends, which lost 2 bases and 0 bases, there was a span of 11 bases. This CDR3 is built from 15 residues. CDR3 amino acids: CASSYDQESSYEQYF. The CDR3 DNA sequence: TGTGCCAGCAGTTACGATCAGGAGAGCTCCTACGAGCAGTACTTC.

V gene TRBV4-2 combines with J gene TRBJ1-5; 7 nucleotides align to TRBD1. The CDR3 is 16 residues long. Losses at the gene ends were 4 bases for V and 5 bases for J; bases not matched to a gene: 11. The germline CDR1 and CDR2 sequences are LGHNA and YNFKEQ. The CDR3: CASSPHLEQGHQPQHF. The DNA of the CDR3 is TGTGCCAGCAGCCCCCATCTGGAACAGGGGCATCAGCCCCAGCATTTT.

The chain joins TRBV6-5 to TRBJ2-7, with 9 positions matching TRBD1. V shed 5 bases and J 6 bases; nucleotides not matched to a gene: 8. The germline V gene has CDR1 MNHEY and CDR2 SVGAGI. This CDR3 is 14 amino acids long. The CDR3 spells CASSRGRTGVEQYF. The CDR3 nucleotides are TGTGCCAGCAGTCGCGGAAGGACAGGGGTCGAGCAGTACTTC.

The chain joins TRBV19 to TRBJ2-7; TRBD1 aligns across 7 bases. Germline values: CDR1 LNHDA, CDR2 SQIVND (reference sequence). The CDR3 has 16 residues. J gave up 4 bases and V 4 bases, and 13 bases lay outside the gene matches. Here the CDR3 reads CASSRAMGTATYEQYF. The CDR3 nucleotides are TGTGCCAGTAGTAGGGCGATGGGGACAGCGACGTACGAGCAGTACTTC.

In this sample, this clone turned up a few times. The genes are TRBV27 and TRBJ1-1; D gene ambiguous. Germline V gene lookup returns CDR1 MNHEY and CDR2 SMNVEV (reference sequence). The CDR3 has 14 residues. V dropped 4 bases and J dropped 4 bases, with 13 bases sitting between them. The CDR3 coding sequence is TGTGCCAGCAGTTCTAACTTCGGGGTCACTGAAGCTTTCTTT. It translates to CASSSNFGVTEAFF.

This clone was recorded once. The J gene is TRBJ2-7, the V gene TRBV10-2; D remains unclear. Germline V gene lookup returns CDR1 WSHSY and CDR2 SAAADI. The CDR3 is 14 amino acids. V was clipped by 1 base and J by 1 base, with 8 bases between them. In nucleotides, the CDR3 is TGCGCCAGCAGTGAGTTATCGGATTCCTACGAGCAGTACTTC. Its translation: CASSELSDSYEQYF.

In DNA form, the CDR3 reads TGTGCCAGCAGTTTCAGTAATGCAGGGGATAATGAGCAGTTCTTC. Its translation is CASSFSNAGDNEQFF. The rearrangement uses TRBV27 and TRBJ2-1; maybe TRBD1 (6 bases). Germline lookup yields CDR1 MNHEY and CDR2 SMNVEV (reference sequence). V shed 3 bases and J shed 7 bases, with 16 bases lying between them. CDR3 length equals 15 residues.

This chain links TRBV27 with TRBJ1-6; D is unclear. This CDR3 is built from 13 residues. With 3 bases removed from V and 7 bases from J, the gap between germline ends came to 7 bases. Germline V lookup: CDR1 MNHEY, CDR2 SMNVEV (reference sequence). Here the CDR3 reads CASSLSENSPLHF. As DNA, the CDR3 is TGTGCCAGCAGTTTGTCGGAAAATTCACCCCTCCACTTT.

The chain couples TRBV11-2 to TRBJ2-1, with D perhaps TRBD2 (5 bases). The CDR3 has 15 amino acids. CDR1 SGHAT and CDR2 FQNNGV come from the germline V gene. The V end lost 0 bases, the J end lost 3 bases, and 9 bases lay between the germline ends. CDR3 nucleotides: TGTGCCAGCAGCTTAGAATCCGGGGACTACAATGAGCAGTTCTTC. Its protein product is CASSLESGDYNEQFF.

V and J are TRBV9 and TRBJ2-3; tentatively, D is TRBD1 (5 bases). The CDR3 covers 15 residues. Trimming took 3 bases from V and 3 from J, leaving 14 bases between them. Germline CDR1 and CDR2: SGDLS and YYNGEE. The CDR3 sequence is CASSAYSQGTDTQYF. CDR3 in DNA: TGTGCCAGCAGCGCCTACTCGCAGGGTACAGATACGCAGTATTTT.

The CDR3 DNA reads as TGTGCCAGTACAGGGACCAGCCGCTCACCCTACGAGCAGTACTTC. Protein product: CASTGTSRSPYEQYF. The chain uses TRBV6-1 and TRBJ2-7; D is perhaps TRBD1 (6 bases). Germline assignment: CDR1 MNHNS and CDR2 SASEGT. V was clipped by 9 bases and J by 2 bases, with 20 bases between them. The CDR3 totals 15 residues.

The J gene is TRBJ2-7, the V gene TRBV9, with D possibly being TRBD1 or TRBD2 (6 bases each). V shed 0 bases and J shed 6 bases, with 16 bases lying between them. This CDR3 spans 15 amino acids. Germline V gene lookup returns CDR1 SGDLS and CDR2 YYNGEE. This CDR3 is CASSVEGGPPVEQYF. The CDR3 coding sequence is TGTGCCAGCAGCGTAGAGGGGGGCCCCCCCGTCGAGCAGTACTTC.

This chain joins TRBV6-1 and TRBJ2-7; no reliable D call. Per the germline V gene, CDR1 is MNHNS and CDR2 is SASEGT. This CDR3 contains 14 residues. The ends were cut back, 1 base at V and 0 bases at J, with 7 bases in the middle. The CDR3, as DNA: TGTGCCAGCAGTGAAGTTCGCAACTCCTACGAGCAGTACTTC. The encoded protein is CASSEVRNSYEQYF.

This clone was counted between two and nine times. V gene TRBV11-3 combines with J gene TRBJ2-7; D unresolved. V was trimmed by 5 bases and J by 5 bases, leaving 7 bases between them. The V gene's germline CDR1 is SGHNT and CDR2 YENEEA. There are 11 residues in the CDR3. CDR3 in amino acids: CASSLGNEQYF. The CDR3 DNA sequence: TGTGCCAGCAGCCTTGGAAACGAGCAGTACTTC.

V usage is TRBV11-2 and J usage is TRBJ2-7; 8 nucleotides agree with TRBD1. Germline CDR1 reads SGHAT; CDR2 reads FQNNGV. The V gene end was trimmed by 4 bases and the J gene end by 0 bases; junction bases not matched to a gene: 11. The CDR3 loop spans 17 amino acids. This CDR3 is CASSSGQDPLSSYEQYF. The CDR3 nucleotides are TGTGCCAGCAGCTCGGGACAGGACCCCCTTAGCTCCTACGAGCAGTACTTC.

The CDR3 nucleotides are TGTGCCAGCAGGGGACAGGGGCTTCTCTTAACCAAAAACATTCAGTACTTC. It translates to CASRGQGLLLTKNIQYF. The rearrangement uses TRBV27 and TRBJ2-4, with 10 bases fitting TRBD1. V shed 6 bases and J 2 bases; nucleotides not matched to a gene: 10. CDR3 size: 17 residues. Germline V CDR1 and CDR2: MNHEY, SMNVEV (reference sequence).